This T cell receptor beta chain emerged from a study of T cells in Graves' hyperthyroidism and ophthalmopathy. Study results and limitations: Researchers report that a 13 V-J model separated ophthalmopathy from stable hyperthyroidism. Peripheral blood also featured most of the thyroid clonotypes expanded above 0.001.

Amplified TCR beta CDR3 regions derived from RNA transcripts. The HTBI set primed first-round TCR CDR3 RT-PCR. MiXCR, run by TCRdb on the multiplex PCR reads, gives a single entry per CDR3 protein. The sample includes some 740,000 distinct CDR3 sequences, 14% of them seen just once. This clonotype has more than one count but fewer than ten. Its antigen is not known. The CDR3 contains 13 residues. Germline assignment: CDR1 MNHEY and CDR2 SMNVEV (reference sequence). The junction had 4 bases not matched to a gene; V was cut back by 5 bases and J by 3 bases. V and J are TRBV27 and TRBJ2-7; TRBD1 matches 7 bases. Sequenced input: blood. This receptor was obtained from a woman under 30 with Graves' hyperthyroidism. CDR3 residues: CASSGTAFYEQYF. CDR3 nucleotides: TGTGCCAGCAGTGGGACAGCATTCTACGAGCAGTACTTC.